A selection of T cell receptor beta chains follows, all from one sample in a study of beta chain features in type 1 diabetes. Sequenced by immunoSEQ multiplex PCR; TCRdb stores in-frame clones only, minus some. The table shows a few hundred thousand clones, with less than 20% occurring only once. Sample: naive CD4+ T cells from blood. All receptors come from a young woman in good health. The CDR3 runs from the conserved cysteine through the conserved F or W.

CDR3: CASSYDRGGEKLFF
V: TRBV9

CDR3: CATSRDIDREAFF
V: TRBV15

CDR3: CTSSQPGLLASEQFF
V: TRBV1

CDR3: CAISGLADYNEQFF
V: TRBV10-3

CDR3: CASNPGQGEKLFF
V: TRBV5-1

CDR3: CASSPAEVRTYNEQFF
V: TRBV4-2

CDR3: CATPGLAVYNEQFF
V: TRBV9

CDR3: CASSVGGRIETQYF
V: TRBV9

CDR3: CASSVDGSSYEQYF
V: TRBV9

CDR3: CASSTRDRVTEAFF
V: TRBV6-1

CDR3: CASRARSNYGYTF
V: TRBV28

CDR3: CASSATGGAGYTF
V: TRBV25-1

CDR3: CASSTGFGTDTQYF
V: TRBV2

CDR3: CASSSPYRTHEQFF
V: TRBV7-9

CDR3: CASSAWGEPNSPLHF
V: TRBV25-1

CDR3: CASRLDRGPLYEQYF
V: TRBV6-5

CDR3: CASSVSSQRETQYF
V: TRBV9

CDR3: CASSLDSGRRSEQFF
V: TRBV5-1

CDR3: CASSLDSGGNQPQHF
V: TRBV7-2

CDR3: CASSPWGQGRETQYF
V: TRBV5-6

CDR3: CASSLAASGDTDTQYF
V: TRBV5-1

CDR3: CAWRQRGTGASVF
V: TRBV30

CDR3: CASSPVSGAGDGEQFF
V: TRBV5-1

CDR3: CAADSSYNSPLHF
V: TRBV30

CDR3: CASSLGLAGVREQFF
V: TRBV14

CDR3: CASSPGQPGETQYF
V: TRBV9

CDR3: CASSPPGGRRNEQFF
V: TRBV14

CDR3: CASSLSGEGEQYF
V: TRBV5-1

CDR3: CASRESTDTQYF
V: TRBV6-1